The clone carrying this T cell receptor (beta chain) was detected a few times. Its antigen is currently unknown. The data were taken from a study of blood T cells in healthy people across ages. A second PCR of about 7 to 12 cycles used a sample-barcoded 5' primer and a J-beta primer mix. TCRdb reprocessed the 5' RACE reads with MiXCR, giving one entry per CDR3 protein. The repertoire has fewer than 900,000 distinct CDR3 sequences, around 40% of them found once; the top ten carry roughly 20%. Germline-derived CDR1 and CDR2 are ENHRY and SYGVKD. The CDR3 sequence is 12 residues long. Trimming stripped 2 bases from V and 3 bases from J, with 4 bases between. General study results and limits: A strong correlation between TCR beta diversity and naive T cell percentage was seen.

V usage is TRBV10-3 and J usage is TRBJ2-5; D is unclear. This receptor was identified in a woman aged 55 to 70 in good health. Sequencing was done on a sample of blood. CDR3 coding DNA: TGTGCCATCAGTGAGAGAGAAGAGACCCAGTACTTC. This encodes CAISEREETQYF.